This entry lists 18 T cell receptor beta chains sequenced from one sample in a study of blood T cell repertoires in COVID-19. Data came from immunoSEQ multiplex PCR; TCRdb stores just in-frame clones and leaves some out. The sample shows under 50,000 clones, over 90% of them seen only once. Sequencing input: peripheral blood. These receptor sequences come from a man aged 55 to 70 with COVID-19, enrolled during active disease.

The chain recombines TRBV4-2 with TRBJ1-1, with 8 bases fitting TRBD1. CDR1 is LGHNA, CDR2 YNFKEQ, per germline. J lost 3 bases, V lost 1 base, and 4 bases had no gene match. CDR3 length: 15 residues. The CDR3 region has the DNA TGTGCCAGCAGCCAAGGACAGGGGAGGGACACTGAAGCTTTCTTT. It specifies CASSQGQGRDTEAFF.

The gene calls are TRBV10-3 and TRBJ1-6; TRBD1 might be the D (6 bases). Germline CDR1 reads ENHRY; CDR2 reads SYGVKD. With 0 bases removed from V and 8 bases from J, the gap between germline ends came to 14 bases. The CDR3 loop spans 16 amino acids. The CDR3 spells CAISESRQGQYSPLHF. The CDR3, as DNA: TGTGCCATCAGTGAGTCGAGGCAGGGGCAGTATTCACCCCTCCACTTT.

The rearrangement joins TRBV6-1 to TRBJ2-7, with D maybe TRBD1 (6 bases). The V gene lost 1 base and the J gene lost 6 bases, with 13 bases spanning the gap. The CDR3 is made up of 14 amino acids. Germline CDR1 MNHNS, CDR2 SASEGT. The CDR3 region has the DNA TGTGCCAGCAGTGAAGTCCCAGGGGTGACCGAGCAGTACTTC. Protein product: CASSEVPGVTEQYF.

This clone was recorded only once. The gene calls are TRBV10-3 and TRBJ2-7; D is uncertain. Germline-derived CDR1 and CDR2 are ENHRY and SYGVKD. The CDR3 is 11 residues long. Deletions cut 4 bases from V and 3 bases from J, with 4 bases between. CDR3 DNA sequence: TGTGCCATCAGTGCCCACTACGAGCAGTACTTC. It is translated as CAISAHYEQYF.

The V call is TRBV9, the J call TRBJ2-1, with TRBD1 matching over 10 bases. This CDR3 spans 13 amino acids. The germline CDR1 and CDR2 sequences are SGDLS and YYNGEE. The trim removed 3 bases at V and 7 bases at J, leaving 1 base unmatched. The CDR3 nucleotides are TGTGCCAGCAGCGAGGGACAGGGGAATGAGCAGTTCTTC. Translated, it gives CASSEGQGNEQFF.

V and J are TRBV19 and TRBJ1-5, with D possibly TRBD1 on 5 matching bases. Germline V gene sequence: CDR1 LNHDA, CDR2 SQIVND (reference sequence). The V gene lost 7 bases and the J gene lost 6 bases, with 16 bases spanning the gap. CDR3 length: 14 residues. The CDR3 bases are TGTGCCAGTACCTCATTGGCGGGGGGTCAGCCCCAGCATTTT. It codes for CASTSLAGGQPQHF.

V usage is TRBV5-4 and J usage is TRBJ1-1; 12 nucleotides match TRBD1. The V gene's germline CDR1 is SGHNT and CDR2 YYREEE (reference sequence). Trimming cost V 4 bases and J 4 bases; bases outside gene matches: 14. There are 18 residues in the CDR3. The CDR3 protein is CASSPGGGQGARGTEAFF. DNA of the CDR3: TGTGCCAGCAGCCCGGGGGGGGGACAGGGGGCGCGTGGCACTGAAGCTTTCTTT.

The chain is built from TRBV2 and TRBJ2-1, with D possibly being TRBD2 (5 bases). V was clipped by 6 bases and J by 0 bases, with 9 bases between them. This CDR3 comprises 14 residues. The V gene's germline CDR1 is SNHLY and CDR2 FYNNEI. Here the CDR3 reads CASRTTSSYNEQFF. The DNA of the CDR3 is TGTGCCAGCAGGACTACCTCCTCCTACAATGAGCAGTTCTTC.

The chain is built from TRBV19 and TRBJ1-4; unclear D gene. Trimming took 7 bases from V and 7 from J, leaving 16 bases between them. CDR1 is LNHDA and CDR2 is SQIVND in the germline V gene (reference sequence). CDR3 length: 14 residues. The CDR3 DNA reads TGTGCCAGTAAAGAAGGCCTAGAAGGTGAAAAACTGTTTTTT. Translation gives CASKEGLEGEKLFF.

The table lists this clone with a count of one. The chain couples TRBV13 to TRBJ2-7; no clear D gene. The V and J ends lost 5 bases and 0 bases respectively, with 11 bases between them. This CDR3 spans 14 amino acids. Germline CDR1 is PRHDT and CDR2 is FYEKMQ (reference sequence). DNA for the CDR3: TGTGCCAGCAGCCCCGGGTTCAGCTCCTACGAGCAGTACTTC. This encodes CASSPGFSSYEQYF.

J is TRBJ1-1 and V is TRBV6-1; D may be TRBD1 (6 bases). Germline V CDR1 and CDR2: MNHNS, SASEGT. The CDR3 runs 16 residues. V dropped 4 bases and J dropped 1 base, with 16 bases sitting between them. This chain's CDR3 is CASSVPKTGSNTEAFF. CDR3 in DNA: TGTGCCAGCAGTGTACCCAAGACAGGTTCGAACACTGAAGCTTTCTTT.

This chain joins TRBV18 and TRBJ1-2, with D possibly being TRBD1 (5 bases). From germline, CDR1 is KGHSH and CDR2 LQKENI. Trimming took 6 bases from V and 2 from J, leaving 13 bases between them. This CDR3 has 14 residues. The CDR3 DNA follows: TGTGCCAGCTCCAATCAACAGGTCAACTATGGCTACACCTTC. Translating it yields CASSNQQVNYGYTF.

The V and J genes are TRBV5-1 and TRBJ1-1; TRBD1 matches 10 bases. This CDR3 comprises 14 residues. Trimming cost V 4 bases and J 3 bases; bases outside gene matches: 3. The germline CDR1 and CDR2 sequences are SGHRS and YFSETQ. CDR3 sequence reads: CASSRGTGDTEAFF. Written as DNA, the CDR3 is TGCGCCAGCAGCAGGGGGACAGGGGACACTGAAGCTTTCTTT.

The genes are TRBV6-5 and TRBJ1-2; TRBD1 might be the D (5 bases). The CDR3 length is 13 residues. Per germline, CDR1 MNHEY and CDR2 SVGAGI. Trimming stripped 4 bases from V and 4 bases from J, with 10 bases between. The CDR3 loop reads CASSSDSRYGYTF. The CDR3 DNA follows: TGTGCCAGCAGTTCCGACAGCCGCTATGGCTACACCTTC.

The chain has TRBV5-1 and TRBJ1-2, with unresolved D. This CDR3 is 16 amino acids long. The ends were cut back, 4 bases at V and 2 bases at J, with 18 bases in the middle. The germline V gene encodes CDR1 SGHRS and CDR2 YFSETQ. The CDR3 reads CASSRGNGIQNYGYTF. The CDR3 nucleotides are TGCGCCAGCAGCCGGGGAAACGGCATTCAAAACTATGGCTACACCTTC. The variable domain in full, completed from reference TRBV5-1 and TRBJ1-2, reads KAGVTQTPRYLIKTRGQQVTLSCSPISGHRSVSWYQQTPGQGLQFLFEYFSETQRNKGNFPGRFSGRQFSNSRSEMNVSTLELGDSALYLCASSRGNGIQNYGYTFGSGTRLTVV.

The rearrangement uses TRBV7-9 and TRBJ2-5, with 7 bases matching TRBD1. This CDR3 has 18 residues. Germline trimming cut 2 bases from V and 5 bases from J; bases unmatched to any gene: 17. CDR1 and CDR2 (germline): SEHNR, FQNEAQ (reference sequence). The CDR3 nucleotides are TGTGCCAGCAGCTTATTAACGCCCGTGACAGGGAAGGTGGAGACCCAGTACTTC. This encodes CASSLLTPVTGKVETQYF.

The J gene is TRBJ2-2, the V gene TRBV6-5; 7 bases align to TRBD1. V gave up 5 bases and J gave up 6 bases; unmatched junction bases: 3. The CDR3 length is 13 residues. In germline, CDR1 is MNHEY, CDR2 SVGAGI. The CDR3 reads CASSRQGPGELFF. The DNA of the CDR3 is TGTGCCAGCAGTCGACAGGGCCCCGGGGAGCTGTTTTTT.

This chain joins TRBV7-2 and TRBJ1-2, with D uncertain. CDR1 is SGHTA, CDR2 FQGNSA, per germline. This CDR3 region has 15 residues. Trimming took off 5 bases at V and 5 bases at J, with 18 bases between the two ends. CDR3 sequence: CASSAQPDTTYGYTF. As DNA, the CDR3 is TGTGCCAGCAGCGCGCAGCCGGATACGACTTATGGCTACACCTTC.